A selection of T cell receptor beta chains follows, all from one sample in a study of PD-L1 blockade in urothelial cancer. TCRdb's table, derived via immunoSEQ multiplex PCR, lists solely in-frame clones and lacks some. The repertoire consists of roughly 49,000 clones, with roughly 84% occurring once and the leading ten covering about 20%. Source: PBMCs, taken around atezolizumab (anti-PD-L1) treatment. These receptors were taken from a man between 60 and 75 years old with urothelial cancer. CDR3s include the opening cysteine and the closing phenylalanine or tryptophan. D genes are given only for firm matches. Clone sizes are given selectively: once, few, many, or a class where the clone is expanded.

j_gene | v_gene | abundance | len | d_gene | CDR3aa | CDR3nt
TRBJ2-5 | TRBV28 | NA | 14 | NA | CASSTQPREETQYF | TGTGCCAGCAGCACACAACCCCGGGAGGAGACCCAGTACTTC
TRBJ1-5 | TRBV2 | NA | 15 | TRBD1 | CASSGGTGVGQPQHF | TGTGCCAGCAGTGGGGGGACAGGGGTCGGTCAGCCCCAGCATTTT
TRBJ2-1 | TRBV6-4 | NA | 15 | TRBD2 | CASSETSGGGNEQFF | TGTGCCAGCAGTGAGACTAGCGGGGGAGGAAATGAGCAGTTCTTC
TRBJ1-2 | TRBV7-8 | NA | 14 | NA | CASSLPTVFGGYTF | TGTGCCAGCAGCTTACCGACAGTTTTCGGGGGCTACACCTTC
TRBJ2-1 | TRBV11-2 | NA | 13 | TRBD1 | CASSKDRDNEQFF | TGTGCCAGCAGCAAGGACAGGGACAATGAGCAGTTCTTC
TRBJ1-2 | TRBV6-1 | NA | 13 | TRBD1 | CASRASGGYGYTF | TGTGCCAGCAGGGCTTCAGGGGGATATGGCTACACCTTC
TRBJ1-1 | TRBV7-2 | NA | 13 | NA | CASSLQQETEAFF | TGTGCCAGCAGCTTACAACAGGAGACTGAAGCTTTCTTT
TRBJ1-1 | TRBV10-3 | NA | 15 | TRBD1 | CAISGGQGSNTEAFF | TGTGCCATCAGTGGGGGACAGGGGTCCAACACTGAAGCTTTCTTT
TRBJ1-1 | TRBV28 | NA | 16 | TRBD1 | CASIITMGQLNTEAFF | TGTGCCAGCATCATCACCATGGGACAGCTGAACACTGAAGCTTTCTTT
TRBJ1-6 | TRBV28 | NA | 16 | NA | CASSLSPRTYNSPLHF | TGTGCCAGCAGTTTATCTCCTCGGACTTATAATTCACCCCTCCACTTT
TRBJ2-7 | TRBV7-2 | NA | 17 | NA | CASSRMQGFSSSYEQYF | TGTGCCAGCAGCCGCATGCAGGGTTTCTCGAGCTCCTACGAGCAGTACTTC
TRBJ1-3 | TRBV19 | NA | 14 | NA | CASSTSLSGNTIYF | TGTGCCAGTAGTACTTCCCTCTCTGGAAACACCATATATTTT
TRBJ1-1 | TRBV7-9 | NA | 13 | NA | CASSLSGNTEAFF | TGTGCCAGCAGCTTATCGGGAAACACTGAAGCTTTCTTT
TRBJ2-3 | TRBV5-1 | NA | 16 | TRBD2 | CASSFSLAGGTDTQYF | TGCGCCAGCAGCTTTTCACTAGCGGGGGGTACGGATACGCAGTATTTT
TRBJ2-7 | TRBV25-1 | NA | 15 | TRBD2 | CASSEALAGAYEQYF | TGTGCCAGCAGTGAGGCACTAGCGGGAGCCTACGAGCAGTACTTC
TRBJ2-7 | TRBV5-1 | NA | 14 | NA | CASSPARGSNEQYF | TGCGCCAGCAGCCCTGCACGGGGTTCCAACGAGCAGTACTTC
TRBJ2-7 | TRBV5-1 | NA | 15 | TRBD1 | CASSLAGTEKYEQYF | TGCGCCAGCAGCTTGGCCGGGACAGAGAAATACGAGCAGTACTTC
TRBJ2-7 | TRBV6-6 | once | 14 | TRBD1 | CASSKPVQGGEQYF | TGTGCCAGCAGCAAGCCGGTACAGGGGGGCGAGCAGTACTTC
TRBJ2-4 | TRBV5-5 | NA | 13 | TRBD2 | CASTWGGQNIQYF | TGTGCCAGCACCTGGGGGGGACAAAACATTCAGTACTTC
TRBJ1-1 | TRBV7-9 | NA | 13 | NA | CASRKDPGTEAFF | TGTGCCAGCAGAAAAGACCCGGGCACTGAAGCTTTCTTT
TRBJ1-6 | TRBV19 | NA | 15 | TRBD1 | CASSKTGTGNSPLHF | TGTGCCAGCTCGAAAACCGGGACAGGGAATTCACCCCTCCACTTT
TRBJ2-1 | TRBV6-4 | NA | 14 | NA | CASSELGSYNEQFF | TGTGCCAGCAGTGAACTCGGGTCCTACAATGAGCAGTTCTTC
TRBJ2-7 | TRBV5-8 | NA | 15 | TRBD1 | CASSGPGTGGIEQYF | TGTGCCAGCAGCGGGCCCGGGACAGGGGGGATCGAGCAGTACTTC
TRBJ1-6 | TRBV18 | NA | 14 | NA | CASSPDSYNSPLHF | TGTGCCAGCTCACCAGACAGTTATAATTCACCCCTCCACTTT
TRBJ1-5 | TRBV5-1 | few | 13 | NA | CASSSTGIGIQHF | TGCGCCAGCAGCTCCACAGGGATTGGAATCCAGCATTTT
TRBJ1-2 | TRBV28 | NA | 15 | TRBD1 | CASKTIRGRLGGYTF | TGTGCCAGCAAAACCATCAGGGGGCGGCTTGGTGGCTACACCTTC
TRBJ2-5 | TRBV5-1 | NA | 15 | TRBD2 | CASSLVSGGQETQYF | TGCGCCAGCAGCTTGGTTAGCGGGGGGCAAGAGACCCAGTACTTC
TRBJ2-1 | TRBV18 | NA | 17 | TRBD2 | CASSTGLAGGWGNEQFF | TGTGCCAGCTCAACGGGACTAGCGGGAGGATGGGGCAATGAGCAGTTCTTC
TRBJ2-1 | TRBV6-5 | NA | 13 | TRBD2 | CASCPSGSPEQFF | TGTGCCAGCTGTCCTAGCGGGAGTCCTGAGCAGTTCTTC
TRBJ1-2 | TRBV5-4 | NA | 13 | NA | CASSLGLSYGYTF | TGTGCCAGCAGTTTGGGACTCAGCTATGGCTACACCTTC
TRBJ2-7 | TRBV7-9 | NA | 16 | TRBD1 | CASSLAQGVQFYEQYF | TGTGCCAGCAGCTTAGCGCAGGGGGTCCAGTTTTACGAGCAGTACTTC
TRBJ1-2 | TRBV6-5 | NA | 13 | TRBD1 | CASRAGQDSGYTF | TGTGCCAGCAGGGCGGGACAGGACTCTGGCTACACCTTC
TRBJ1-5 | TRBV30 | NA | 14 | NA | CAWCGQGSNQPQHF | TGTGCCTGGTGCGGACAAGGGTCCAATCAGCCCCAGCATTTT
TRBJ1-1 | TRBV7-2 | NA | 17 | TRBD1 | CASSSSRDRVQYTEAFF | TGTGCCAGCAGCTCGTCCCGGGACAGGGTTCAGTACACTGAAGCTTTCTTT
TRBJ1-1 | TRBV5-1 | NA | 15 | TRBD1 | CASSLVDRGPTEAFF | TGCGCCAGCAGCTTGGTCGACAGGGGGCCCACTGAAGCTTTCTTT
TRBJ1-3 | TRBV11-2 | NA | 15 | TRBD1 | CASSARQGSGNTIYF | TGTGCCAGCAGCGCCCGACAGGGCTCTGGAAACACCATATATTTT
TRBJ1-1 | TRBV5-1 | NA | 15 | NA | CASSRENVGGTEAFF | TGCGCCAGCAGCCGCGAGAACGTGGGAGGGACTGAAGCTTTCTTT